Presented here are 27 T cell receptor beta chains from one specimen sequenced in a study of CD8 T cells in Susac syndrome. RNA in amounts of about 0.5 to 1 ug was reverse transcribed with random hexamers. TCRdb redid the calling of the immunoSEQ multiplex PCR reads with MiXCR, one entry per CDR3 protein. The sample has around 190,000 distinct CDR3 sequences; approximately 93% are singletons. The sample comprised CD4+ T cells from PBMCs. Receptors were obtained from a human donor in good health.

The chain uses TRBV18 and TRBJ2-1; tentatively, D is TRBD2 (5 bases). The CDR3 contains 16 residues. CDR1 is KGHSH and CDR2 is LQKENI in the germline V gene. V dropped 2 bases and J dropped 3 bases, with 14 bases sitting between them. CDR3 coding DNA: TGTGCCAGCTCACCAGGGCCCCCAGGAGGCTACAATGAGCAGTTCTTC. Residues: CASSPGPPGGYNEQFF.

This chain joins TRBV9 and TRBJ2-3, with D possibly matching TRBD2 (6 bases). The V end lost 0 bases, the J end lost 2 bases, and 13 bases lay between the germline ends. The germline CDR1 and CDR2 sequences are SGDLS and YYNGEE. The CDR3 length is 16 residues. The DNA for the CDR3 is TGTGCCAGCAGCGTAGTGGGGGGACCCAACACAGATACGCAGTATTTT. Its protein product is CASSVVGGPNTDTQYF. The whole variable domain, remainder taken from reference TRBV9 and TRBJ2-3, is DSGVTQTPKHLITATGQRVTLRCSPRSGDLSVYWYQQSLDQGLQFLIQYYNGEERAKGNILERFSAQQFPDLHSELNLSSLELGDSALYFCASSVVGGPNTDTQYFGPGTRLTVL.

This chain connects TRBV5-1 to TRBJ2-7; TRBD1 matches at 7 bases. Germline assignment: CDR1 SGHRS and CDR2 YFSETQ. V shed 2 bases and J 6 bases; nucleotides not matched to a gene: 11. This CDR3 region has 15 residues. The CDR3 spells CASSLRQGTLSEQYF. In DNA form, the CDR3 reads TGCGCCAGCAGCTTACGACAGGGTACATTAAGCGAGCAGTACTTC.

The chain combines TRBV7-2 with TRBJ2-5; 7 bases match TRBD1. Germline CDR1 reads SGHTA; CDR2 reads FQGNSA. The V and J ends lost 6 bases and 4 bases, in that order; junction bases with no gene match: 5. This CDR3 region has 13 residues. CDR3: CASRRGGGETQYF. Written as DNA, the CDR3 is TGTGCCAGCAGAAGAGGGGGCGGAGAGACCCAGTACTTC.

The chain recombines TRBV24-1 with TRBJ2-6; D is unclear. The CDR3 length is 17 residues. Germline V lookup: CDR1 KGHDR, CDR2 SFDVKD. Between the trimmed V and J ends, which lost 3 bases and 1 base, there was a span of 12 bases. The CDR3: CATSDALTPSGANVLTF. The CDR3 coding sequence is TGTGCCACCAGTGATGCCCTAACCCCGTCTGGGGCCAACGTCCTGACTTTC.

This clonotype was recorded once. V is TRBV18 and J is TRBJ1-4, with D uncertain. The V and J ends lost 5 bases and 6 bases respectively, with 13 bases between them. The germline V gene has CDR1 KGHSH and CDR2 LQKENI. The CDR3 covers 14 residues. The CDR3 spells CASSSRVADEKLFF. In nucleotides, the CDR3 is TGTGCCAGCTCATCCCGGGTCGCGGATGAAAAACTGTTTTTT.

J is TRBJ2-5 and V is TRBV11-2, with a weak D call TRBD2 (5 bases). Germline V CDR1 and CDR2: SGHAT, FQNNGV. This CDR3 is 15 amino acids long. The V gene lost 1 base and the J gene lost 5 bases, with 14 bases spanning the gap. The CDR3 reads CASSLGGSRGETQYF. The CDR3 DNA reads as TGTGCCAGCAGCTTAGGGGGTAGCCGAGGGGAGACCCAGTACTTC. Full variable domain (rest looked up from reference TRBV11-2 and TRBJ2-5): EAGVAQSPRYKIIEKRQSVAFWCNPISGHATLYWYQQILGQGPKLLIQFQNNGVVDDSQLPKDRFSAERLKGVDSTLKIQPAKLEDSAVYLCASSLGGSRGETQYFGPGTRLLVL.

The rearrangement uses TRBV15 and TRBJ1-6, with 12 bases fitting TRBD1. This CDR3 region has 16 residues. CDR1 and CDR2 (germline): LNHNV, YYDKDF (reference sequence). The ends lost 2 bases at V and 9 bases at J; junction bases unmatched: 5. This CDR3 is CATSRPGTGGFSPLHF. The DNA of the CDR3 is TGTGCCACCAGCAGACCCGGGACAGGGGGCTTTTCACCCCTCCACTTT.

CDR3 loop: CASSFSRLTDTQYF. CDR3 DNA: TGTGCCAGCAGCTTCTCCCGCCTTACAGATACGCAGTATTTT. The V gene is TRBV7-2, the J gene TRBJ2-3; D is undetermined. This CDR3 region has 14 residues. Per the germline V gene, CDR1 is SGHTA and CDR2 is FQGNSA. The V end was cut by 3 bases, the J end by 3 bases, with 10 bases between.

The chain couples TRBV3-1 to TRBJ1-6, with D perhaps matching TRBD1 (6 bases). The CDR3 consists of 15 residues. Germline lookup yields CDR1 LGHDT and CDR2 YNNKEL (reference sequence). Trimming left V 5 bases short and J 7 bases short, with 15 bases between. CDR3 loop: CASSLQGGRNSPLHF. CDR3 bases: TGTGCCAGCAGCTTGCAAGGGGGGCGAAATTCACCCCTCCACTTT.

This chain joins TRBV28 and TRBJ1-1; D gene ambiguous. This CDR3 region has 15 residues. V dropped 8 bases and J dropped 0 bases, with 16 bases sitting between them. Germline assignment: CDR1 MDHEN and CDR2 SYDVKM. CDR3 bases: TGTGCCAGCGGCTTACGCGGCGGGGTGAACACTGAAGCTTTCTTT. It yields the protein CASGLRGGVNTEAFF.

The CDR3: CASSQDRQRRNEQFF. The CDR3 DNA reads as TGTGCCAGCAGCCAAGATAGGCAGCGGCGGAATGAGCAGTTCTTC. The chain is built from TRBV3-1 and TRBJ2-1, with D perhaps TRBD2 (5 bases). The germline CDR1 and CDR2 sequences are LGHDT and YNNKEL (reference sequence). CDR3 size: 15 residues. The V end lost 0 bases, the J end lost 7 bases, and 13 bases lay between the germline ends.

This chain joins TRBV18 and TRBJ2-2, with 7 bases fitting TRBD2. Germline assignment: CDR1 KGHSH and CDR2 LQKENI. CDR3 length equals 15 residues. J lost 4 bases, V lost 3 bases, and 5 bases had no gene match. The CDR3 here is CASSPGTIGTGELFF. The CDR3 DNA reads TGTGCCAGCTCACCCGGGACTATTGGCACCGGGGAGCTGTTTTTT.

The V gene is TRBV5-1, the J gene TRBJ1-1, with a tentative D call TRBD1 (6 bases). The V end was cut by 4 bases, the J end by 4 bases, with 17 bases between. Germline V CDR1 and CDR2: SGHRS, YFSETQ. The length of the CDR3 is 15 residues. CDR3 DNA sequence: TGCGCCAGCAGCCAAGCCCTCGGGGGCCCCACTGAAGCTTTCTTT. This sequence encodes CASSQALGGPTEAFF.

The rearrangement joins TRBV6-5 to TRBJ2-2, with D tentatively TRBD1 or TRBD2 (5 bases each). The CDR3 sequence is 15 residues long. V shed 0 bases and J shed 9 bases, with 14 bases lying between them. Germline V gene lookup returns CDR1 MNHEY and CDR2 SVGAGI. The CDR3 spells CASSYSRKGRRELFF. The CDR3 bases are TGTGCCAGCAGTTACTCGCGGAAGGGGAGAAGGGAGCTGTTTTTT.

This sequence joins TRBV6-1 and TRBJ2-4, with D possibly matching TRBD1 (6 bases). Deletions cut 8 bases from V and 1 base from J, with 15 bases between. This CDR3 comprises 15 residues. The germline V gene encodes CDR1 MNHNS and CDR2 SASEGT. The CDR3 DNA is TGTGCCAGCCTTCCAACAGGGATGGCCAAAAACATTCAGTACTTC. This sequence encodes CASLPTGMAKNIQYF.

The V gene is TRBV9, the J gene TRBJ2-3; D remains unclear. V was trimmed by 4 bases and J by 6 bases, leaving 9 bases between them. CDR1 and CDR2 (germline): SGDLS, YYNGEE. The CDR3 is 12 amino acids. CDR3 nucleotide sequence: TGTGCCAGCAGCCCAGGCATGGATACGCAGTATTTT. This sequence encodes CASSPGMDTQYF. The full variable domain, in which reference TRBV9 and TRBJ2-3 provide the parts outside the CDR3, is DSGVTQTPKHLITATGQRVTLRCSPRSGDLSVYWYQQSLDQGLQFLIQYYNGEERAKGNILERFSAQQFPDLHSELNLSSLELGDSALYFCASSPGMDTQYFGPGTRLTVL.

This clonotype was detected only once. CDR3 in amino acids: CASSSQGQPTDTQYF. The CDR3, as DNA: TGTGCCAGCAGTTCTCAGGGACAACCCACAGATACGCAGTATTTT. V and J are TRBV12-3 or TRBV12-4 and TRBJ2-3, with D tentatively TRBD1 (6 bases). Trimming took off 4 bases at V and 2 bases at J, with 13 bases between the two ends. The CDR3 is made up of 15 amino acids.

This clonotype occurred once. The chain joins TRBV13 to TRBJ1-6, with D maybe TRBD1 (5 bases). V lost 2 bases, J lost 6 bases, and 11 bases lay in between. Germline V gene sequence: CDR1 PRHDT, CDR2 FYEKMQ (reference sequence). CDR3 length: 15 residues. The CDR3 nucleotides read TGTGCCAGCAGCTTATTCGGGGGACCTAATTCACCCCTCCACTTT. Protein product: CASSLFGGPNSPLHF.

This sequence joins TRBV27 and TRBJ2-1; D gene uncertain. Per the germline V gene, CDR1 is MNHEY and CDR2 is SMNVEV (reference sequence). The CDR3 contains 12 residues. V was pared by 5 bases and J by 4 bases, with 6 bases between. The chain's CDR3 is CASSGNYNEQFF. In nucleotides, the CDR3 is TGTGCCAGCAGTGGTAATTACAATGAGCAGTTCTTC.

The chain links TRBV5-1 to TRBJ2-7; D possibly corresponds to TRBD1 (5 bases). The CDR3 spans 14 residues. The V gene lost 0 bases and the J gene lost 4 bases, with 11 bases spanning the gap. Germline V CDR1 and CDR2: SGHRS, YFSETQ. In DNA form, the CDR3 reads TGCGCCAGCAGCTTGGATAGGGGTCTATACGAGCAGTACTTC. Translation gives CASSLDRGLYEQYF.

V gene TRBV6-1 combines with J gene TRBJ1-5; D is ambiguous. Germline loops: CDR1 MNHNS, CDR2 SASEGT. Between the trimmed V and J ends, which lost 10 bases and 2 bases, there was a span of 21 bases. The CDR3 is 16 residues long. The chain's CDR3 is CATTNSRLEGNQPQHF. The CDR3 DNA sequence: TGTGCCACCACCAACTCGCGATTGGAGGGCAATCAGCCCCAGCATTTT.

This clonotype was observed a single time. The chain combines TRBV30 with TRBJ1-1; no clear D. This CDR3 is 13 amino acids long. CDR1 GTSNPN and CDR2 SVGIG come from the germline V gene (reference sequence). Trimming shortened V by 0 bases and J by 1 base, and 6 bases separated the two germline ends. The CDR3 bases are TGTGCCTGGAGTGTCTTAGAGAACACTGAAGCTTTCTTT. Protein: CAWSVLENTEAFF.

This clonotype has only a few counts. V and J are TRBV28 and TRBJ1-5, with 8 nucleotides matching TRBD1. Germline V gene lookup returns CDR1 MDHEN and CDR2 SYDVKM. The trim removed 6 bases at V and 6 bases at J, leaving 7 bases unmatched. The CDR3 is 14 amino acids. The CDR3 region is CASSLGQGSQPQHF. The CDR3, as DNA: TGTGCCAGCAGCCTCGGACAGGGAAGTCAGCCCCAGCATTTT.

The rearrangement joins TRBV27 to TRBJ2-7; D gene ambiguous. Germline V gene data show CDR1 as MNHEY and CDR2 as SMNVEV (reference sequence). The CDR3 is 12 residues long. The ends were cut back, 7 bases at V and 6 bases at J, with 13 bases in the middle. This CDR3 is CASTGYPGEQYF. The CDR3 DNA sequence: TGTGCCAGCACGGGTTATCCGGGCGAGCAGTACTTC.

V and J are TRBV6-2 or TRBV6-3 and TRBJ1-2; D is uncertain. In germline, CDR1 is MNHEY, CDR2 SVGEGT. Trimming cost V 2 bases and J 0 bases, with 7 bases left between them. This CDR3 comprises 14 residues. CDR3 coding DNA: TGTGCCAGCAGTTACGAGGCACCTAACTATGGCTACACCTTC. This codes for CASSYEAPNYGYTF.

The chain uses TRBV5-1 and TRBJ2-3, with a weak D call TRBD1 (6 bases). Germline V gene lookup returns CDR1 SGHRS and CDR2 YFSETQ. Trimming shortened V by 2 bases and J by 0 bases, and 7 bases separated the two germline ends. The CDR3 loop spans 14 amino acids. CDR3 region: CASSLQGSTDTQYF. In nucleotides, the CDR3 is TGCGCCAGCAGCTTACAGGGCAGCACAGATACGCAGTATTTT.